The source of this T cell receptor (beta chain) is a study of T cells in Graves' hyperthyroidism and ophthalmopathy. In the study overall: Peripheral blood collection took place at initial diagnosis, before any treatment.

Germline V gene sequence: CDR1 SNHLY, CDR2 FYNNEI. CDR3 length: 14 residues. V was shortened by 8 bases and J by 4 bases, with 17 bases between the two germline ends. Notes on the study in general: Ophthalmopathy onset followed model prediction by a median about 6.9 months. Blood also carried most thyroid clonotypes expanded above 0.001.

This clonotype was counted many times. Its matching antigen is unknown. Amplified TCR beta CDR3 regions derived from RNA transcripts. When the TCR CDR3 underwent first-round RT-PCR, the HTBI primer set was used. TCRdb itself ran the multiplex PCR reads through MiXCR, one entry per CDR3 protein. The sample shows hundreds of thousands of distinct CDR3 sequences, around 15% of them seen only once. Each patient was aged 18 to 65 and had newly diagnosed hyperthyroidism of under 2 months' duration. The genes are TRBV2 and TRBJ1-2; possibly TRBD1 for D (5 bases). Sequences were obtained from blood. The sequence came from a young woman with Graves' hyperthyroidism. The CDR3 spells CASETRGTGYGYTF. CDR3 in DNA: TGTGCCAGCGAGACACGGGGGACTGGCTATGGCTACACCTTC.